Listed here are 19 T cell receptor beta chains from one sample, sequenced in a study of metastatic and nonmetastatic thyroid tumors. TCRdb re-analyzed the PCR reads using MiXCR. The sample includes 35,000 to 45,000 clones, 12% seen only once; the top ten take around 9%. All patients were untreated before thyroid surgery. The sequenced sample consisted of blood. The receptors shown here come from a male donor with papillary thyroid cancer or a benign thyroid nodule (not recorded which). Some clones in this sample may be carry-over from other donors' samples.

This clone was detected many times. The chain joins TRBV6-2 or TRBV6-3 to TRBJ1-1; a possible D gene is TRBD1 (6 bases). From germline, CDR1 is MNHEY and CDR2 SVGEGT. V was shortened by 5 bases and J by 5 bases, with 9 bases between the two germline ends. The CDR3 is made up of 12 amino acids. The CDR3 sequence: CASSRRGTEAFF. CDR3 nucleotides: TGTGCCAGCAGTCGGAGGGGGACTGAAGCTTTCTTT.

This clone is labeled medium-sized (0.01 to 0.1%). This chain links TRBV6-5 with TRBJ2-6; D not resolved. V lost 2 bases and J 4 bases, leaving 9 bases between the germline ends. The CDR3 length is 15 residues. CDR1 is MNHEY, CDR2 SVGAGI, per germline. CDR3 sequence: CASSYVDAGANVLTF. CDR3 nucleotides: TGTGCCAGCAGTTACGTGGACGCCGGGGCCAACGTCCTGACTTTC.

This clone was detected ten times or more. A read error may produce the germline difference seen at one junction end. This chain connects TRBV28 to TRBJ1-2; D is unclear. This CDR3 is built from 11 residues. CDR1 MDHEN and CDR2 SYDVKM come from the germline V gene. The CDR3 is CASSFLTHLFF. DNA for the CDR3: TGTGCCAGCAGTTTTCTGACACACTTATTTTTC.

This clone was seen many times. J is TRBJ2-5 and V is TRBV2, with 11 nucleotides matching TRBD2. CDR1 is SNHLY, CDR2 FYNNEI, per germline. The V segment lost 6 bases and the J segment 2 bases; nucleotides outside the gene matches: 8. The CDR3 totals 16 residues. Here the CDR3 DNA reads TGTGCCAGCAGCCTAGCGGGAGGAGGTTATCAAGAGACCCAGTACTTC. Translated, it gives CASSLAGGGYQETQYF.

This clone has a count of ten or more. Given a much more abundant clone one base away, this may be a read error. The CDR3 does not end in the conserved phenylalanine or tryptophan, so this is likely a read error. V gene TRBV19 combines with J gene TRBJ1-1; D not certain. V was clipped by 3 bases and J by 1 base, with 6 bases between them. CDR3 length equals 13 residues. Germline CDR1 LNHDA, CDR2 SQIVND (reference sequence). DNA for the CDR3: TGTGCCAGTAGTATTGCGGCGAACACTGAAGCTTTCTCT. It yields the protein CASSIAANTEAFS.

This clone was seen at least ten times. The chain recombines TRBV20-1 with TRBJ2-1; possibly TRBD2 for D (6 bases). Trimming removed 2 bases from V and 8 bases from J, with 13 bases in between. Looked up from germline, CDR1 is DFQATT and CDR2 is SNEGSKA (reference sequence). The CDR3 contains 13 residues. CDR3 residues: CSARFEGGDEQFF. For the CDR3, the DNA is TGCAGTGCTAGATTCGAGGGAGGCGATGAGCAGTTCTTC.

Many counts were recorded for this clone. This chain uses TRBV5-1 with TRBJ1-2; D gene uncertain. V gave up 0 bases and J gave up 4 bases, with 16 bases separating them. Looked up from germline, CDR1 is SGHRS and CDR2 is YFSETQ. The CDR3 sequence is 16 residues long. CDR3 sequence: CASSLEEARLSYGYTF. The CDR3, as DNA: TGCGCCAGCAGCTTGGAGGAGGCACGGCTTTCCTATGGCTACACCTTC. Together with reference TRBV5-1 and TRBJ1-2, the CDR3 gives the full variable domain: KAGVTQTPRYLIKTRGQQVTLSCSPISGHRSVSWYQQTPGQGLQFLFEYFSETQRNKGNFPGRFSGRQFSNSRSEMNVSTLELGDSALYLCASSLEEARLSYGYTFGSGTRLTVV.

The gene calls are TRBV20-1 and TRBJ2-2; possibly TRBD2 for D (7 bases). Trimming removed 3 bases at V and 2 bases at J, with 13 bases between. Germline CDR1 reads DFQATT; CDR2 reads SNEGSKA (reference sequence). CDR3 length: 15 amino acids. This CDR3 reads CSARSGGANTGELFF. CDR3 coding DNA: TGCAGTGCTAGGTCGGGGGGCGCCAACACCGGGGAGCTGTTTTTT.

This clone was counted at least ten times. The chain carries TRBV28 and TRBJ1-2; 10 bases line up with TRBD1. The germline V gene has CDR1 MDHEN and CDR2 SYDVKM. The V gene end was trimmed by 5 bases and the J gene end by 4 bases; junction bases not matched to a gene: 10. The CDR3 has 16 residues. In DNA form, the CDR3 reads TGTGCCAGCAGTCCAATCCGGACAGGGGGAAGCTATGGCTACACCTTC. It yields the protein CASSPIRTGGSYGYTF.

This clone was counted at least ten times. V is TRBV12-3 or TRBV12-4 and J is TRBJ2-3; D remains ambiguous. This CDR3 is built from 14 residues. Trimming shortened V by 5 bases and J by 5 bases, and 14 bases separated the two germline ends. CDR3 protein: CASSIPTLGDTQYF. In DNA, the CDR3 is TGTGCCAGCAGTATTCCGACGCTGGGAGATACGCAGTATTTT.

This clone was observed at least ten times. The chain couples TRBV4-1 to TRBJ1-1; D is undetermined. The CDR3 totals 15 residues. Germline V CDR1 and CDR2: MGHRA, YSYEKL. Deletions cut 1 base from V and 1 base from J, with 10 bases between. CDR3 bases: TGCGCCAGCAGCCAAGGGGCTATGGCGAACACTGAAGCTTTCTTT. Translation gives CASSQGAMANTEAFF.

Many counts were recorded for this clone. V and J are TRBV29-1 and TRBJ1-1; a weak D match, TRBD1 (6 bases). The CDR3 loop spans 16 amino acids. V was pared by 6 bases and J by 4 bases, with 24 bases between. CDR1 is SQVTM, CDR2 ANQGSEA, per germline. CDR3 sequence: CSVAGDTRTRGTEAFF. In nucleotides, the CDR3 is TGCAGCGTGGCTGGGGACACCCGAACCCGTGGCACTGAAGCTTTCTTT.

This chain joins TRBV20-1 and TRBJ1-4, with D tentatively TRBD1 (5 bases). With 0 bases removed from V and 8 bases from J, the gap between germline ends came to 16 bases. The CDR3 is made up of 15 amino acids. Germline-derived CDR1 and CDR2 are DFQATT and SNEGSKA (reference sequence). This chain's CDR3 is CSARDSGGLYEKLFF. The CDR3 bases are TGCAGTGCTAGAGACTCCGGGGGATTGTACGAAAAACTGTTTTTT.

This clone was seen a few times. J is TRBJ2-3 and V is TRBV12-3 or TRBV12-4, with 7 positions matching TRBD2. V lost 6 bases, J lost 2 bases, and 8 bases stayed unmatched. The CDR3 is made up of 15 amino acids. CDR3 sequence reads: CASSLSGGLTDTQYF. Here the CDR3 DNA reads TGTGCCAGCAGCTTATCGGGAGGACTCACAGATACGCAGTATTTT.

This clone was counted at least ten times. The chain combines TRBV28 with TRBJ1-4, with TRBD1 as a possible D gene (5 bases). This CDR3 has 16 residues. Germline values: CDR1 MDHEN, CDR2 SYDVKM. Trimming took off 2 bases at V and 0 bases at J, with 10 bases between the two ends. In DNA, the CDR3 is TGTGCCAGCAGTTTAGAGGACATTGCAACTAATGAAAAACTGTTTTTT. Translated: CASSLEDIATNEKLFF.

Remarks on this clone: The junction does not match germline at one end; this may be a read error. The chain uses TRBV5-1 and TRBJ2-3; tentative D call: TRBD2 (5 bases). This CDR3 comprises 15 residues. Germline assignment: CDR1 SGHRS and CDR2 YFSETQ. The CDR3 DNA is TGCGCCAGCAGCAGGTCGGGGTATTTCACATATACGCAGTATTTT. Protein sequence: CASSRSGYFTYTQYF.

This clone was observed at least ten times. V and J are TRBV12-3 or TRBV12-4 and TRBJ2-2, with D maybe TRBD2 (5 bases). Trimming left V 6 bases short and J 5 bases short, with 13 bases between. The CDR3 totals 14 residues. For the CDR3, the DNA is TGTGCCAGCAGCCGTATGTTAGCGACCGGGGAGCTGTTTTTT. Its protein is CASSRMLATGELFF.

This clone was observed many times. This chain joins TRBV6-2 or TRBV6-3 and TRBJ2-1, with D hard to call. Germline V CDR1 and CDR2: MNHEY, SVGEGT. The V and J ends lost 2 bases and 4 bases respectively, with 9 bases between them. There are 14 residues in the CDR3. The CDR3 DNA reads as TGTGCCAGCAGTTACGGGCTCCGTTACAATGAGCAGTTCTTC. It yields the protein CASSYGLRYNEQFF.

This clone appeared many times. The chain has TRBV6-1 and TRBJ2-2; D not resolved. CDR1 MNHNS and CDR2 SASEGT come from the germline V gene. The CDR3 consists of 16 residues. Trimming removed 5 bases at V and 0 bases at J, with 13 bases between. CDR3 coding DNA: TGTGCCAGCAGTTCCCCTAGAGGTTCGAACACCGGGGAGCTGTTTTTT. Translated: CASSSPRGSNTGELFF.